What follows is one T cell receptor beta chain and its context. This entry belongs to a study of blood T cell repertoires in COVID-19. Overall study context: The study drew acute and convalescent COVID-19 samples from the United States, Italy and Spain. Sources were T cells, B-cell-depleted T cells, or PBMCs; the material itself was cDNA or gDNA.

Method: immunoSEQ multiplex PCR; TCRdb's copy keeps in-frame clones and lacks some. The repertoire holds fewer than 400,000 clones, with 87% as singletons. Participant age was about 18 to 89 years, and participants resided in approximately 25 US areas. This CDR3 has 15 residues. V lost 3 bases to trimming and J lost 4 bases; unmatched junction nucleotides: 9. Germline lookup yields CDR1 SGHRS and CDR2 YFSETQ. V is TRBV5-1 and J is TRBJ1-2; 7 nucleotides align to TRBD1. Sample: PBMCs or T cells enriched from blood (not recorded which). This TCR was sampled from a woman aged 18 to 35 who had recovered from COVID-19. The CDR3 region is CASSSRTGLFYGYTF. DNA for the CDR3: TGCGCCAGCAGCTCCAGGACAGGCCTGTTCTATGGCTACACCTTC.